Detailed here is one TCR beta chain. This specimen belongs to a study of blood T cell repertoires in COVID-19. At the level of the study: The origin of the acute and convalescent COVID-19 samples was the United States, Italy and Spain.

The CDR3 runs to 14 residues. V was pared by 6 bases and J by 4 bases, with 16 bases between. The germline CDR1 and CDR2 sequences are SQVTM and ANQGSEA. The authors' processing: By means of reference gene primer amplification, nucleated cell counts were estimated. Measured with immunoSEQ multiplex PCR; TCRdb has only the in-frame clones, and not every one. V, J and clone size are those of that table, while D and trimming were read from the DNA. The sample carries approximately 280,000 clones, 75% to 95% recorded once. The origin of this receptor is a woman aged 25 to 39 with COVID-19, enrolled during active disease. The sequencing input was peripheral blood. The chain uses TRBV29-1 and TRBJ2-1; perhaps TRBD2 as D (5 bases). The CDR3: CSVWSGEGYNEQFF. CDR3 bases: TGCAGCGTCTGGAGCGGTGAGGGTTACAATGAGCAGTTCTTC.